The 24 T cell receptor beta chains below all came from one sample that was sequenced in a study of T-cell reconstitution after alpha-beta-depleted transplantation in children. The authors prepared the TCRbeta library with unique molecular identifiers. In TCRdb, the PCR reads were re-called with MiXCR into one record per CDR3 protein. The table has around 240,000 distinct CDR3 sequences, roughly 8% seen once. The specimen was PBMCs, mostly from graft donor cells, collected 180 days after TCRalphabeta/CD19-depleted stem cell transplant. The origin of the receptors is a male patient younger than 18 who had a stem cell transplant for acute lymphoblastic leukemia, so the T cells may come from the graft donor.

This clonotype occurred many times. V is TRBV20-1 and J is TRBJ2-2, with D unresolved. V was pared by 2 bases and J by 4 bases, with 8 bases between. The germline V gene has CDR1 DFQATT and CDR2 SNEGSKA (reference sequence). CDR3 length equals 13 residues. The CDR3 coding sequence is TGCAGTGCTAGACAGGCGATCACCGGGGAGCTGTTTTTT. Amino acid sequence: CSARQAITGELFF.

This clonotype was counted at least ten times. The rearrangement uses TRBV9 and TRBJ1-1, with no clear D. Germline V gene sequence: CDR1 SGDLS, CDR2 YYNGEE. Trimming removed 4 bases at V and 4 bases at J, with 14 bases between. CDR3 length: 14 amino acids. The CDR3 DNA reads TGTGCCAGCAGCTCACCCTCGGCGGGCACTGAAGCTTTCTTT. It is translated as CASSSPSAGTEAFF.

This clonotype was observed at least ten times. The V call is TRBV19, the J call TRBJ2-7; D remains ambiguous. CDR1 and CDR2 (germline): LNHDA, SQIVND (reference sequence). There are 14 residues in the CDR3. The V end was cut by 3 bases, the J end by 4 bases, with 13 bases between. The CDR3 reads CASSIRGPAYEQYF. The CDR3 coding sequence is TGTGCCAGTAGTATCCGCGGCCCCGCTTACGAGCAGTACTTC.

This clonotype is a singleton in its sample. The chain recombines TRBV28 with TRBJ2-2; 9 nucleotides agree with TRBD2. The V gene's germline CDR1 is MDHEN and CDR2 SYDVKM. The CDR3 is 14 residues long. V lost 8 bases and J lost 3; bases outside the gene matches: 4. This chain's CDR3 is CASSRGGDTGELFF. In DNA, the CDR3 is TGTGCCAGCTCCCGCGGGGGGGACACCGGGGAGCTGTTTTTT.

This clonotype was detected many times. This chain joins TRBV29-1 and TRBJ2-7, with 10 nucleotides matching TRBD1. The germline V gene encodes CDR1 SQVTM and CDR2 ANQGSEA. V trimming: 7 bases; J trimming: 1 base; junction bases outside the gene matches: 22. The CDR3 consists of 19 residues. The chain's CDR3 is CSAGKVPGQGKLASYEQYF. The CDR3 nucleotides are TGCAGCGCCGGAAAAGTCCCGGGACAGGGGAAACTAGCGTCCTACGAGCAGTACTTC.

This clonotype was picked up many times. The chain couples TRBV11-1 to TRBJ2-5; D call uncertain. The germline V gene has CDR1 SGHAT and CDR2 FQDESV (reference sequence). With 0 bases removed from V and 7 bases from J, the gap between germline ends came to 9 bases. This CDR3 region has 13 residues. The CDR3 is CASSLAAGGTQYF. CDR3 sequence (DNA): TGTGCCAGCAGCTTAGCTGCTGGTGGGACCCAGTACTTC.

This clonotype was counted at least ten times. The V call is TRBV5-1, the J call TRBJ2-2; no firm D call. This CDR3 has 15 amino acids. V dropped 1 base and J dropped 0 bases, with 7 bases sitting between them. The germline V gene has CDR1 SGHRS and CDR2 YFSETQ. In DNA form, the CDR3 reads TGCGCCAGCAGCTTGCTTACCGCGAACACCGGGGAGCTGTTTTTT. Its protein product is CASSLLTANTGELFF.

This clonotype was counted many times. V gene TRBV20-1 combines with J gene TRBJ2-7, with TRBD1 identical over 8 bases. There are 15 residues in the CDR3. The germline CDR1 and CDR2 sequences are DFQATT and SNEGSKA (reference sequence). V was clipped by 0 bases and J by 1 base; unmatched bases: 5. The CDR3 DNA follows: TGCAGTGCTAGAGATCGGAGGACAGGGTCCTACGAGCAGTACTTC. Protein sequence: CSARDRRTGSYEQYF.

Concerning this clonotype: This may be a read error: a much more frequent sequence differs by one nucleotide. The rearrangement links TRBV6-5 to TRBJ1-4; D gene unclear. This CDR3 region has 16 residues. Trimming removed 4 bases from V and 0 bases from J, with 12 bases in between. CDR1 and CDR2 (germline): MNHEY, SVGAGI. The CDR3 sequence is CASSFQDMPTNEKLFF. Here the CDR3 DNA reads TGTGCCAGCAGTTTCCAGGATATGCCAACTAATGAAAAACTGTTTTTT.

In its sample, this clonotype was seen many times. The genes are TRBV5-1 and TRBJ2-7; D not certain. The germline V gene has CDR1 SGHRS and CDR2 YFSETQ. V lost 1 base and J lost 5, with 7 bases in between. CDR3 length: 12 amino acids. The CDR3 here is CASSLIGHEQYF. The DNA for the CDR3 is TGCGCCAGCAGCTTGATCGGGCACGAGCAGTACTTC.

This clonotype was found a few times. The rearrangement links TRBV20-1 to TRBJ2-1; TRBD2 matches at 9 bases. J gave up 4 bases and V 2 bases, and 3 bases lay outside the gene matches. The CDR3 is 14 amino acids. In germline, CDR1 is DFQATT, CDR2 SNEGSKA (reference sequence). The CDR3 region is CSARRREGYNEQFF. The CDR3 coding sequence is TGCAGTGCTAGAAGGCGGGAGGGTTACAATGAGCAGTTCTTC.

In this sample, this clonotype turned up many times. This chain links TRBV9 with TRBJ1-2, with 7 bases matching TRBD1. V lost 0 bases, J lost 5 bases, and 7 bases stayed unmatched. Germline CDR1 is SGDLS and CDR2 is YYNGEE. There are 15 residues in the CDR3. The CDR3 sequence: CASSVEGDREYGYTF. The CDR3 nucleotides read TGTGCCAGCAGCGTAGAGGGGGACAGAGAGTATGGCTACACCTTC.

This clonotype was recorded many times. The V gene is TRBV5-1, the J gene TRBJ1-5; possible D gene TRBD1, 5 bases. Trimming cost V 0 bases and J 7 bases, with 11 bases left between them. The germline V gene encodes CDR1 SGHRS and CDR2 YFSETQ. The CDR3 extends over 14 amino acids. The CDR3: CASSLAGGRQPQHF. The CDR3 nucleotides are TGCGCCAGCAGCTTGGCGGGGGGTAGGCAGCCCCAGCATTTT.

This clonotype was picked up many times. V usage is TRBV7-8 and J usage is TRBJ2-6; 8 positions agree with TRBD1. Germline CDR1 is SGHVS and CDR2 is FQNEAQ. Trimming at V came to 1 base and at J to 1 base, leaving 6 bases not matched to a gene. The CDR3 covers 18 residues. CDR3: CASSLGGTGFSGANVLTF. In DNA, the CDR3 is TGTGCCAGCAGCTTAGGGGGGACAGGTTTTTCTGGGGCCAACGTCCTGACTTTC.

This clonotype was counted many times. The CDR3 protein is CASRSHNFGATTNEKLFF. The CDR3 DNA is TGTGCCAGTAGATCCCACAACTTCGGGGCAACGACTAATGAAAAACTGTTTTTT. The J gene is TRBJ1-4, the V gene TRBV19; D possibly corresponds to TRBD1 (5 bases). Germline loops: CDR1 LNHDA, CDR2 SQIVND (reference sequence). V lost 6 bases and J 2 bases, leaving 22 bases between the germline ends. This CDR3 has 18 amino acids.

This clonotype was detected many times. The J gene is TRBJ1-4, the V gene TRBV18, with unresolved D. CDR3 length equals 15 residues. V lost 2 bases and J lost 0, with 7 bases in between. CDR1 KGHSH and CDR2 LQKENI come from the germline V gene. The CDR3 sequence: CASSPGSATNEKLFF. CDR3 sequence (DNA): TGTGCCAGCTCACCAGGCAGCGCAACTAATGAAAAACTGTTTTTT. Full variable domain (rest looked up from reference TRBV18 and TRBJ1-4): NAGVMQNPRHLVRRRGQEARLRCSPMKGHSHVYWYRQLPEEGLKFMVYLQKENIIDESGMPKERFSAEFPKEGPSILRIQQVVRGDSAAYFCASSPGSATNEKLFFGSGTQLSVL.

On this clonotype: Given a much more abundant clone one base away, this may be a read error. This rearrangement joins TRBV29-1 to TRBJ2-5, with TRBD2 matching over 7 bases. V was pared by 8 bases and J by 6 bases, with 9 bases of the junction left unmatched. In germline, CDR1 is SQVTM, CDR2 ANQGSEA. The CDR3 spans 12 residues. The CDR3 nucleotides read TGCAGCATTGGGGGGGGTGGGCAGACCCAGTACTTC. Encoded protein: CSIGGGGQTQYF.

Many counts were recorded for this clonotype. The rearrangement joins TRBV6-1 to TRBJ1-2; D is possibly TRBD1 (5 bases). The CDR3 totals 14 residues. The V gene lost 7 bases and the J gene lost 6 bases, with 18 bases spanning the gap. In germline, CDR1 is MNHNS, CDR2 SASEGT. DNA for the CDR3: TGTGCCAGCAATAGAAGGGGCCACGAAAATGGCTACACCTTC. It encodes CASNRRGHENGYTF.

This clonotype appeared many times. The rearrangement links TRBV10-2 to TRBJ2-3, with 9 bases that match TRBD1. CDR1 is WSHSY and CDR2 is SAAADI in the germline V gene. Trimming removed 6 bases from V and 3 bases from J; junction bases left unmatched: 7. The CDR3 is 15 residues long. CDR3 sequence (DNA): TGCGCCAGCAGGGACAGGGGTGGAGGTACAGATACGCAGTATTTT. It yields the protein CASRDRGGGTDTQYF.

As to this clonotype: A much larger clone differs by one base, so this may be a read error. The chain employs TRBV10-3 and TRBJ1-4, with D perhaps matching TRBD1 (5 bases). Per the germline V gene, CDR1 is ENHRY and CDR2 is SYGVKD. The V end was cut by 5 bases, the J end by 0 bases, with 19 bases between. The CDR3 is made up of 18 amino acids. CDR3 in DNA: TGTGCCATCAGTTTGGGCTATCGGGACGGTGCAACTAATGAAAAACTGTTTTTT. Its translation: CAISLGYRDGATNEKLFF.

This clonotype occurred many times. The CDR3 region is CASSLTLGKTQYF. CDR3 bases: TGCGCCAGCAGCTTGACCCTAGGAAAGACCCAGTACTTC. The V call is TRBV5-1, the J call TRBJ2-5; D is ambiguous. Per the germline V gene, CDR1 is SGHRS and CDR2 is YFSETQ. V was pared by 1 base and J by 6 bases, with 10 bases between. The CDR3 length is 13 residues.

This clonotype was counted between two and nine times. This chain connects TRBV6-5 to TRBJ1-3; D unclear. V lost 7 bases and J lost 7, with 8 bases in between. CDR3 length: 11 residues. CDR1 and CDR2 (germline): MNHEY, SVGAGI. Written as DNA, the CDR3 is TGTGCCAGCACCTACATGAACACCATATATTTT. Amino acids: CASTYMNTIYF.

This clonotype was detected ten times or more. This chain connects TRBV5-1 to TRBJ1-6, with unresolved D. Trimming shortened V by 4 bases and J by 3 bases, and 11 bases separated the two germline ends. Germline V gene sequence: CDR1 SGHRS, CDR2 YFSETQ. The CDR3 runs to 15 residues. The CDR3 region is CASSRDGLYNSPLHF. The CDR3 DNA is TGCGCCAGCAGCCGCGACGGGCTCTATAATTCACCCCTCCACTTT.

Ten or more counts support this clonotype. This chain uses TRBV20-1 with TRBJ2-1; tentatively, D is TRBD2 (5 bases). Germline-derived CDR1 and CDR2 are DFQATT and SNEGSKA (reference sequence). Deletions cut 5 bases from V and 6 bases from J, with 14 bases between. The CDR3 extends over 13 amino acids. CDR3 sequence (DNA): TGCAGTGCTGCCCGTCCCGGGGTCAATGAGCAGTTCTTC. Translating it yields CSAARPGVNEQFF.